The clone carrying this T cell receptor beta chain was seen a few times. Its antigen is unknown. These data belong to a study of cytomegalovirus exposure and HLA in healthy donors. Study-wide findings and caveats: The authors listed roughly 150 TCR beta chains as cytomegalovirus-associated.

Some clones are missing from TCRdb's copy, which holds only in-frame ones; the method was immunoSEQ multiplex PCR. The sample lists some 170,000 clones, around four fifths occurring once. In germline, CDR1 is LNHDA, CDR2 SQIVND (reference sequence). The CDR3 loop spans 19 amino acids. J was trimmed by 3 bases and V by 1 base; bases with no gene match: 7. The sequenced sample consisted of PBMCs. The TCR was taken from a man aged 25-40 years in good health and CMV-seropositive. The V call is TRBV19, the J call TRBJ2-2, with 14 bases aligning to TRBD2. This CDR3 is CASSIAGSTSGGDTGELFF. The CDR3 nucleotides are TGTGCCAGTAGTATAGCCGGTTCGACTAGCGGGGGGGACACCGGGGAGCTGTTTTTT.